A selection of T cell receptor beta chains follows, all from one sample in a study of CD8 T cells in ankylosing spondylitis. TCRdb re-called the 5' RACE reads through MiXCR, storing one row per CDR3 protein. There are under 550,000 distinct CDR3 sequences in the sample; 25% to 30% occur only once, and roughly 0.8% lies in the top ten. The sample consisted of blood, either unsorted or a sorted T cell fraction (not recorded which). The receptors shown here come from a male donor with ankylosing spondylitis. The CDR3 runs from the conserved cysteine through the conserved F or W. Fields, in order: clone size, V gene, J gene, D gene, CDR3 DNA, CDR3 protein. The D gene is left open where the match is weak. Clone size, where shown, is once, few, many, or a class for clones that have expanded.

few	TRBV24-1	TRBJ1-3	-	TGTGCCACCAGTGGTGGAACAGGGCGCTCTGGAAACACCATATATTTT	CATSGGTGRSGNTIYF
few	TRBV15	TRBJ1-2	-	TGTGCCACCAGCAGAGATCTTTTCAAGGATGGCTACACCTTC	CATSRDLFKDGYTF
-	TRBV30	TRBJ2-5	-	TGTGCCTGGAGTGTAGGCCTACCCCAAGAGACCCAGTACTTC	CAWSVGLPQETQYF
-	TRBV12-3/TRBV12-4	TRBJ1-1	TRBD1	TGTGCCAGCAGTTCGGACAGGGGACTGATTTACACTGAAGCTTTCTTT	CASSSDRGLIYTEAFF
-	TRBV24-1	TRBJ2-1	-	TGTGCCACCAGTGCTGCAGGGGTCGATGAGCAGTTCTTC	CATSAAGVDEQFF
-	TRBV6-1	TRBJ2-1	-	TGTGCCAGCAGTCAGCGATCTGAGCAGTTCTTC	CASSQRSEQFF
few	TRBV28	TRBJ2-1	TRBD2	TGTGCCAGCAGTTCCCGCGAAGTTAGCGGGAAGGGGTCCTACAATGAGCAGTTCTTC	CASSSREVSGKGSYNEQFF
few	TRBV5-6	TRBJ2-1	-	TGTGCCAGCAGCTTGGCCGGAATTGAGCAGTTCTTC	CASSLAGIEQFF
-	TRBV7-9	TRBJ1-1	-	TGTGCCAGCAGCTTAGGGGCAGCTTGGAACACTGAAGCTTTCTTT	CASSLGAAWNTEAFF
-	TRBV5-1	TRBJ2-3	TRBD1	TGCGCCAGCAGCCGCGGAACAGGGGGTCCAGATACGCAGTATTTT	CASSRGTGGPDTQYF
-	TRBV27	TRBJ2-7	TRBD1	TGTGCCAGCAAATCTTGGGGACAGGGACACGAGCAGTACTTC	CASKSWGQGHEQYF
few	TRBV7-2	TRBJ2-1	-	TGTGCCAGCAGCTGGGGACGGCACAATGAGCAGTTCTTC	CASSWGRHNEQFF